The clone carrying this TCR beta chain turned up a few times. Its cognate antigen is unknown. Researchers ran the PCR with 60 Vbeta and 13 Jbeta primers. Generated by immunoSEQ multiplex PCR, the TCRdb table keeps only in-frame clones and is missing some. Of some 100,000 clones in the sample, around 77% were seen once. Whereas donors were nominally healthy upon sampling, unrecorded immune exposures were probable. Germline V gene lookup returns CDR1 SGHDT and CDR2 YYEEEE. The CDR3 has 16 residues. Trimming took 1 base from V and 4 from J, leaving 14 bases between them. The source of the sample is a study of cytomegalovirus exposure and HLA in healthy donors. Findings and caveats of the study: Later analysis demonstrated an association between a missense DCLRE1C variant and TCR beta V- and J-gene trimming.

This chain connects TRBV5-6 to TRBJ2-2, with TRBD1 as a possible D gene (5 bases). Sequenced sample: PBMCs. This sequence originates from a man aged 35-49 years in good health and CMV-seropositive. CDR3 coding DNA: TGTGCCAGCAGCTTGTCACAGGCCATCCTCACCGGGGAGCTGTTTTTT. Translating gives CASSLSQAILTGELFF.